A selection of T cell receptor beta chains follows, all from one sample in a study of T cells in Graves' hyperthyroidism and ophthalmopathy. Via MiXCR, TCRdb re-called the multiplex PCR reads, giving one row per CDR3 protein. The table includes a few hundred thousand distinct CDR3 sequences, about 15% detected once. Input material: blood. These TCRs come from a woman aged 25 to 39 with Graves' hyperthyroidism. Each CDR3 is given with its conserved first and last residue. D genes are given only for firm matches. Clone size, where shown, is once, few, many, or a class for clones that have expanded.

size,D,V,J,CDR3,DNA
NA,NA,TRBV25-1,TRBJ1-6,CATQQGGNSPLHF,TGTGCCACCCAACAGGGAGGCAATTCACCCCTCCACTTT
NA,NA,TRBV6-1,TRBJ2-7,CASAGSYEQYF,TGTGCCAGCGCGGGCTCCTACGAGCAGTACTTC
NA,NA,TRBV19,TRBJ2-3,CASTDRDTQYF,TGTGCCAGTACTGACCGAGATACGCAGTATTTT
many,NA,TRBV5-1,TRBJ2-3,CASSRTERTDTQYF,TGCGCCAGCAGCAGGACAGAGCGCACAGATACGCAGTATTTT
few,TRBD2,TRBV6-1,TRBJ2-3,CASERGGTDTQYF,TGTGCCAGTGAGCGGGGGGGCACAGATACGCAGTATTTT
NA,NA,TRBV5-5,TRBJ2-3,CASSPRAEPRDTQYF,TGTGCCAGCAGCCCGAGGGCGGAACCCAGGGATACGCAGTATTTT
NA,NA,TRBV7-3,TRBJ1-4,CADLIVEFSRSNGTLPPPDEKLFF,TGTGCCGATCTCATAGTCGAGTTCAGCCGAAGCAACGGGACCCTCCCACCCCCAGATGAAAAACTGTTTTTT
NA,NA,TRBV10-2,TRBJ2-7,CASSDSHTPYEQYF,TGCGCCAGCAGTGATAGTCATACACCCTACGAGCAGTACTTC
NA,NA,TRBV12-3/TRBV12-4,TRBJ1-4,CASQRGRGRDEKLFF,TGTGCCAGCCAGCGGGGACGGGGCAGAGATGAAAAACTGTTTTTT
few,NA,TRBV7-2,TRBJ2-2,CASSSTPAGELFF,TGTGCCAGCAGCTCCACCCCGGCGGGGGAGCTGTTTTTT